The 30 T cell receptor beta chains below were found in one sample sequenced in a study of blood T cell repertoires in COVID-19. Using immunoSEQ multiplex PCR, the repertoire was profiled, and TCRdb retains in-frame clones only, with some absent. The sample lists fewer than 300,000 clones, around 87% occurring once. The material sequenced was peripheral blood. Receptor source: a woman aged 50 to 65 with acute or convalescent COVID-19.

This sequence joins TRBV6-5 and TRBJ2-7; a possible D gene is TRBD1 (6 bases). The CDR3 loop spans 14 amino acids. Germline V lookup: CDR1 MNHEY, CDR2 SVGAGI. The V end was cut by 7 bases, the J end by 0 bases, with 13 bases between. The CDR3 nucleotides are TGTGCCAGCATGAAGGGGGATCTCTCCTACGAGCAGTACTTC. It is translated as CASMKGDLSYEQYF.

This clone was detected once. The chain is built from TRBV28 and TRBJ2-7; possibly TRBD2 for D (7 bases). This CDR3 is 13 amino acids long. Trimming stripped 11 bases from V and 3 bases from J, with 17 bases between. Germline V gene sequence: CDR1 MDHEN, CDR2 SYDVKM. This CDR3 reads CAASTGGGYEQYF. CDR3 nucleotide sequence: TGTGCCGCCAGCACGGGGGGCGGCTACGAGCAGTACTTC.

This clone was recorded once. The CDR3 bases are TGTGCCAGCTCACGCCCCGGGACTAGCTACGAGCAGTACTTC. Translated, it gives CASSRPGTSYEQYF. The chain links TRBV18 to TRBJ2-7; 8 bases fit TRBD2. There are 14 residues in the CDR3. CDR1 is KGHSH and CDR2 is LQKENI in the germline V gene. Losses at the gene ends were 4 bases for V and 3 bases for J; bases not matched to a gene: 5.

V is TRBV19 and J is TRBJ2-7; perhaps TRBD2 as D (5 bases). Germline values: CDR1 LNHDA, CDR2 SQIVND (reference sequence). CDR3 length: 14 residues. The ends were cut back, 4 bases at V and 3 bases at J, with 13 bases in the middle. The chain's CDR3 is CASSTILGNYEQYF. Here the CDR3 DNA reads TGTGCCAGTAGTACCATACTAGGAAACTACGAGCAGTACTTC.

This chain's CDR3 is CASSTGGHLEQYF. The CDR3 region has the DNA TGTGCCAGCAGCACCGGAGGGCACCTCGAGCAGTACTTC. The chain carries TRBV9 and TRBJ2-7, with TRBD2 as a possible D gene (6 bases). CDR1 and CDR2 from the germline V gene are SGDLS and YYNGEE. Trimming stripped 4 bases from V and 6 bases from J, with 14 bases between. CDR3 size: 13 residues.

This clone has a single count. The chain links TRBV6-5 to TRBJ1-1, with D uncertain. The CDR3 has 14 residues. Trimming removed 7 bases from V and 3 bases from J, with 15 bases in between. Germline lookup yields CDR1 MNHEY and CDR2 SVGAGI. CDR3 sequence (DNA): TGTGCCAGCACCACACTACGGGGAGACACTGAAGCTTTCTTT. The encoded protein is CASTTLRGDTEAFF.

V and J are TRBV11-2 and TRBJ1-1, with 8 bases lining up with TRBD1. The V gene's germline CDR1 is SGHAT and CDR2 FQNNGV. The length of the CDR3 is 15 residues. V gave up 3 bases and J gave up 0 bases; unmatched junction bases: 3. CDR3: CASSFGQGMNTEAFF. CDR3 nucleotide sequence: TGTGCCAGCAGCTTCGGACAGGGTATGAACACTGAAGCTTTCTTT. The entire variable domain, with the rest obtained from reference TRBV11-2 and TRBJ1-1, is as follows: EAGVAQSPRYKIIEKRQSVAFWCNPISGHATLYWYQQILGQGPKLLIQFQNNGVVDDSQLPKDRFSAERLKGVDSTLKIQPAKLEDSAVYLCASSFGQGMNTEAFFGQGTRLTVV.

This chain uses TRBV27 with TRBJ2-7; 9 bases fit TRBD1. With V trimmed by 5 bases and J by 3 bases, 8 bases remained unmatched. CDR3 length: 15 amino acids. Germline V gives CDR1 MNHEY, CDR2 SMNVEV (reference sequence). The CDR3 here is CASSSTGTGHYEQYF. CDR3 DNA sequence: TGTGCCAGCAGTAGTACCGGGACAGGGCACTACGAGCAGTACTTC.

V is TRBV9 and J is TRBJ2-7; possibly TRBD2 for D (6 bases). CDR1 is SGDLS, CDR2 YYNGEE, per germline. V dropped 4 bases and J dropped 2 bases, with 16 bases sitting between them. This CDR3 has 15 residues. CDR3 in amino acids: CASSPNIGGAYEQYF. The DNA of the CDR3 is TGTGCCAGCAGCCCTAACATCGGCGGGGCCTACGAGCAGTACTTC.

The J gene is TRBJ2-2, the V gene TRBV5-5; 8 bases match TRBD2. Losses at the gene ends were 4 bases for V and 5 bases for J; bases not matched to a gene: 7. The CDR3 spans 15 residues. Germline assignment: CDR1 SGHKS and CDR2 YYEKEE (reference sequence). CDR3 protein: CASSPGRAATGELFF. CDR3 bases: TGTGCCAGCAGCCCCGGGAGGGCGGCGACCGGGGAGCTGTTTTTT.

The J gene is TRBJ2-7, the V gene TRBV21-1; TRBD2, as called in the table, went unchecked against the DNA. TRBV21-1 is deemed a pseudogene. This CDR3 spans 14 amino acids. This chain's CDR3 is CASSRRVQAGEQYF. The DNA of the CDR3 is TGTGCCAGCAGCAGAAGAGTACAAGCGGGCGAGCAGTACTTC.

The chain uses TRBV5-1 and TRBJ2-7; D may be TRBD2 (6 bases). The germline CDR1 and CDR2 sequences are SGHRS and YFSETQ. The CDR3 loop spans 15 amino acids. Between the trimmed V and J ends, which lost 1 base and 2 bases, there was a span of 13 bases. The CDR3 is CASSLMGGRTYEQYF. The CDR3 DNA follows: TGCGCCAGCAGCTTGATGGGGGGTCGGACCTACGAGCAGTACTTC.

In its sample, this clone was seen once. Here the CDR3 DNA reads TGCGCCAGCAGCTTGCGGTCAGGGGGAGACCCGGGACGCCTCTACAATGAGCAGTTCTTC. This codes for CASSLRSGGDPGRLYNEQFF. V is TRBV5-1 and J is TRBJ2-1, with 7 bases matching TRBD1. The CDR3 covers 20 residues. The germline CDR1 and CDR2 sequences are SGHRS and YFSETQ. J was trimmed by 3 bases and V by 1 base; bases with no gene match: 19.

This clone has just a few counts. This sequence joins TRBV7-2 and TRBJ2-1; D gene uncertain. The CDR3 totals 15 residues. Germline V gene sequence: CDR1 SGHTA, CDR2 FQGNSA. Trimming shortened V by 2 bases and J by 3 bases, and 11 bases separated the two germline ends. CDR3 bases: TGTGCCAGCAGCTTAAACCCGCAGTTCTACAATGAGCAGTTCTTC. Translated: CASSLNPQFYNEQFF.

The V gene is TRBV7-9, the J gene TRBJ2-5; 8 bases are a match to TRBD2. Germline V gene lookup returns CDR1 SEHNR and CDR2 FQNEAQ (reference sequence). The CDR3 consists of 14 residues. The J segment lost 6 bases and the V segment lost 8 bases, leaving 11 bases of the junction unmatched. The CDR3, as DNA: TGTGCCAGCGGATCTAGCAGCGGGAGTAAGACCCAGTACTTC. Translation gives CASGSSSGSKTQYF.

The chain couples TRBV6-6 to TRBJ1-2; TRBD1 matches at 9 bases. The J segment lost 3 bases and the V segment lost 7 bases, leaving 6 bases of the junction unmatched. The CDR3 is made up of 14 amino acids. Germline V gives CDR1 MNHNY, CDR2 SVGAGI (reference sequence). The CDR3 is CASNHRDRDYGYTF. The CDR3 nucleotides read TGTGCCAGCAATCACCGGGACAGGGACTATGGCTACACCTTC.

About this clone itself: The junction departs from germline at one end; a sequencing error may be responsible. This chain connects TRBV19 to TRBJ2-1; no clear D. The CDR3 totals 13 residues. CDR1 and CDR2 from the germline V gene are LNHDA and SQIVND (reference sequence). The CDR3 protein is CASSIASTNKQFF. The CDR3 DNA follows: TGTGCCAGTAGTATAGCGTCTACCAATAAGCAGTTCTTC.

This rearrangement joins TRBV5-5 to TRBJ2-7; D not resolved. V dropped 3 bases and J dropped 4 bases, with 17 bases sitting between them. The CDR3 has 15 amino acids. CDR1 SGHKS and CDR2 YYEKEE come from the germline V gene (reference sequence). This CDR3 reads CASSSGSSTYYEQYF. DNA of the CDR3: TGTGCCAGCAGCTCCGGGTCTTCCACTTATTACGAGCAGTACTTC.

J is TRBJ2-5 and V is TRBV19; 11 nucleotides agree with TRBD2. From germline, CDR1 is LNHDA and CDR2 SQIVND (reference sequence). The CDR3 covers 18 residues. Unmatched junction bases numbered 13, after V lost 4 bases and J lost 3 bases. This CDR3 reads CASSTLAGGLTMKETQYF. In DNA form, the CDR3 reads TGTGCCAGTAGTACATTAGCGGGAGGGCTGACAATGAAAGAGACCCAGTACTTC.

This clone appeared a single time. Written as DNA, the CDR3 is TGTGCCAGCAGCGTAGCTCCAACAGGGGGACGCCTGAACACTGAAGCTTTCTTT. Its protein product is CASSVAPTGGRLNTEAFF. The V call is TRBV9, the J call TRBJ1-1; 8 bases match TRBD1. In germline, CDR1 is SGDLS, CDR2 YYNGEE. The CDR3 length is 18 residues. With V trimmed by 0 bases and J by 0 bases, 10 bases remained unmatched.

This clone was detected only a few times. The CDR3 DNA sequence: TGTGCCAGCAGCTTACAGCGGTTCGCTAGCCCAGATACGCAGTATTTT. It specifies CASSLQRFASPDTQYF. This chain uses TRBV11-2 with TRBJ2-3, with D possibly matching TRBD2 (5 bases). This CDR3 has 16 amino acids. V lost 2 bases and J 4 bases, leaving 16 bases between the germline ends. Germline loops: CDR1 SGHAT, CDR2 FQNNGV.

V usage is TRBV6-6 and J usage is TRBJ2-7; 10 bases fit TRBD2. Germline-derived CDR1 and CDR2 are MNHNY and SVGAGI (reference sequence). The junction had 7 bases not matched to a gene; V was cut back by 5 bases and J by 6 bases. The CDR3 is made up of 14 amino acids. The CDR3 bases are TGTGCCAGCAGTCATCTAGCGGGAGCGGTCGAGCAGTACTTC. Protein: CASSHLAGAVEQYF.

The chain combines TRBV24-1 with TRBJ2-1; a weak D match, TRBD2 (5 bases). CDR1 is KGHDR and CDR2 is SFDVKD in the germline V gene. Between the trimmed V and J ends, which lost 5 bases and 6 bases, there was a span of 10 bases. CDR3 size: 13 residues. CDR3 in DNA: TGTGCCACCAGTGGAGGGTGGTTCAATGAGCAGTTCTTC. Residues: CATSGGWFNEQFF.

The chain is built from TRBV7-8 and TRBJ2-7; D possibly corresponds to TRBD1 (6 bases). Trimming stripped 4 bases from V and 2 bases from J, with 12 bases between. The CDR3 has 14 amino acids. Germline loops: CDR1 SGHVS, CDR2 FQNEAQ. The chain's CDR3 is CASSSRDTAYEQYF. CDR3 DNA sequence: TGTGCCAGCAGCTCCCGGGACACTGCCTACGAGCAGTACTTC.

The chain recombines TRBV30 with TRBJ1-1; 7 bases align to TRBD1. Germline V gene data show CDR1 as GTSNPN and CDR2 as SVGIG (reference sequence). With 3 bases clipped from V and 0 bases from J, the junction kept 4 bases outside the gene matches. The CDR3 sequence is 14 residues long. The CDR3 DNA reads TGTGCCTGGAGGGGACAGCTTATGAACACTGAAGCTTTCTTT. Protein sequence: CAWRGQLMNTEAFF.

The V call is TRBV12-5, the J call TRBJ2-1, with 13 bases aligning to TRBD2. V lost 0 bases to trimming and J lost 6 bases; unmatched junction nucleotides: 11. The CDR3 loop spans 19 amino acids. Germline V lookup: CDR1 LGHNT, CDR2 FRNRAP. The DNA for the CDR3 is TGTGCTAGTGGTTTGGTACACGACGGGACTAGCGGGATTCGCAATGAGCAGTTCTTC. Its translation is CASGLVHDGTSGIRNEQFF.

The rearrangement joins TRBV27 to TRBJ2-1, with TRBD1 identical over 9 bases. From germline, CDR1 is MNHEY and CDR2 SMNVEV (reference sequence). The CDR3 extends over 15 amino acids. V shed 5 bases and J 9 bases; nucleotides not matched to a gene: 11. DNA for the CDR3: TGTGCCAGCAGTACCACAGGGGGCGTTTATGGTGAGCAGTTCTTC. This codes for CASSTTGGVYGEQFF.

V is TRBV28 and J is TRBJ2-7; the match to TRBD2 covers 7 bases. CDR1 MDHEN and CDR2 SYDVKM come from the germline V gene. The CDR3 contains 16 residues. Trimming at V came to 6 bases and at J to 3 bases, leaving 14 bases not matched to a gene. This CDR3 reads CASSMTAGSGGYEQYF. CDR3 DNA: TGTGCCAGCAGCATGACAGCGGGAAGCGGAGGCTACGAGCAGTACTTC.

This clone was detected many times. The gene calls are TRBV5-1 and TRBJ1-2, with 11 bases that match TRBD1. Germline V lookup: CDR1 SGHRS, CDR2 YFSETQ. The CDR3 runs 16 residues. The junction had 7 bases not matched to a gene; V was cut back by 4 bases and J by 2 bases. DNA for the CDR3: TGCGCCAGCAGCCCCCGGACAGGGGGCTTGAACTATGGCTACACCTTC. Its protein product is CASSPRTGGLNYGYTF.

CDR3 amino acids: CASRGAYYGYTF. The DNA of the CDR3 is TGTGCCAGTCGGGGGGCCTACTATGGCTACACCTTC. J is TRBJ1-2 and V is TRBV2, with D tentatively TRBD1 (6 bases). V was pared by 9 bases and J by 3 bases, with 11 bases between. The CDR3 contains 12 residues. Germline V lookup: CDR1 SNHLY, CDR2 FYNNEI.